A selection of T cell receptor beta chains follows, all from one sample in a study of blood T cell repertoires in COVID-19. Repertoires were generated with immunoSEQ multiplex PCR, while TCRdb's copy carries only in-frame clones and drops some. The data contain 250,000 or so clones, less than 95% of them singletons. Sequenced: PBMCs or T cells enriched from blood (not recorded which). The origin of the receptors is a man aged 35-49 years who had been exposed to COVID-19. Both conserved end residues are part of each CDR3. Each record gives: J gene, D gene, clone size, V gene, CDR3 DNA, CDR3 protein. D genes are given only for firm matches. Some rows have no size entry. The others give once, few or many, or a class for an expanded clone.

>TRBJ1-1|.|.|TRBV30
TGTGCCTGGACGCCCCCGGACACTGAAGCTTTCTTT
CAWTPPDTEAFF
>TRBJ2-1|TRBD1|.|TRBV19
TGTGCCAGTAGAGAACCGGGACAGGGGTACAATGAGCAGTTCTTC
CASREPGQGYNEQFF
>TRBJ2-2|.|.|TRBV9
TGTGCCAGCAGAACTACGAGCACCGGGGAGCTGTTTTTT
CASRTTSTGELFF
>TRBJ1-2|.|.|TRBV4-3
TGCGCCAGCAGCCAAGACCCGGCAGGAGGGAACTATGGCTACACCTTC
CASSQDPAGGNYGYTF
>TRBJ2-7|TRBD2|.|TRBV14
TGTGCCAGCAGCCCCGGACTAGCGGGGGCCTACGAGCAGTACTTC
CASSPGLAGAYEQYF
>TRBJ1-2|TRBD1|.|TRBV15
TGTGCCACCAGCAGAGACCCCGGGACAGGGGCCTTTTATGGCTACACCTTC
CATSRDPGTGAFYGYTF
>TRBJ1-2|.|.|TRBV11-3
TGTGCCAGCAGCTTAATGGAGGGATCCTATGGCTACACCTTC
CASSLMEGSYGYTF
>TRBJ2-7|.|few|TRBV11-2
TGTGCCAGCAGCTTATCCCAGGGATTTTACGAGCAGTACTTC
CASSLSQGFYEQYF
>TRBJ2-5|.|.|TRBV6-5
TGTGCCAGCACCTCGGTAGCGGAGACCCAGTACTTC
CASTSVAETQYF
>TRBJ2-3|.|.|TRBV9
TGTGCCAGCAGCGTAGCCGGGAGTTCAACAGATACGCAGTATTTT
CASSVAGSSTDTQYF
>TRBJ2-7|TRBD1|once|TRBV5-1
TGCGCCAGCAGCCCCGGGACAGGGGGCGAGCAGTACTTC
CASSPGTGGEQYF
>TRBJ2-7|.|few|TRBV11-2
TGTGCCAGCAGAGAGGTTGCGGGATACGAGCAGTACTTC
CASREVAGYEQYF
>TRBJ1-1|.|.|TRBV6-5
TGTGCCAGCAGTCCCCTTATGGAAGCTTTCTTT
CASSPLMEAFF
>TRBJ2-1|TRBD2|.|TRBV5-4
TGTGCCAGCAGCGGAACTAGCGGGAAAGGGCCGTTTAGAAATGAGCAGTTCTTC
CASSGTSGKGPFRNEQFF